This T cell receptor (beta chain) was sequenced for a study of T-cell memory formation after mild COVID-19. About the study: TCR clusters were largely donor specific.

Each CDR3 protein gets one entry after TCRdb re-called the 5' RACE reads with MiXCR. Of about 360,000 distinct CDR3 sequences in the sample, roughly 14% were seen once. The CDR3 loop spans 16 amino acids. Germline CDR1 KGHSH, CDR2 LQKENI. With 0 bases clipped from V and 6 bases from J, the junction kept 3 bases outside the gene matches. In the case of this clonotype: Antigen specificity is unknown.

Study-wide points: Clones which contracted sat mainly in CM and EM if CD4+, and in EMRA if CD8+. In pre-infection memory, a portion of responding clones appeared, which suggested that cross-reactive memory joined. Day 15 to 85 contracting clones showed balanced CD4/CD8; day 15 to 37 expanders favored CD4+.

The sequenced sample consisted of PBMCs or a T cell subset sorted from them (not recorded which). This sequence joins TRBV18 and TRBJ2-3; TRBD2 agrees at 13 bases. The clonotype comes from a young man who had mild COVID-19 (a few samples of this study predate the infection). Cell type and time point are not known. CDR3 coding DNA: TGTGCCAGCTCACCACCGGGACTAGCGGGGATTGATACGCAGTATTTT. Translated: CASSPPGLAGIDTQYF.